These 15 T cell receptor beta chains originate from one sample sequenced in a study of regulatory T cells in long-lasting Graves disease. Through Arm-PCR of CDR3 regions and iRepertoire HTBI primers, TCR beta libraries were built. Via MiXCR, TCRdb re-called the multiplex PCR reads, giving one row per CDR3 protein. In the table there are 400,000 to 500,000 distinct CDR3 sequences, 15% of which are singletons. The time point here: newly diagnosed GD, antithyroid drugs for less than 3 months. Isolated PBMC RNA provided the starting material for the TCR library. These records were also assigned to another study, of T cells in Graves' hyperthyroidism and ophthalmopathy.

The sequenced sample was peripheral blood mononuclear cells (PBMCs), obtained at new diagnosis, from a patient treated with antithyroid drugs. The origin of the receptors is a woman between 35 and 50 years old with Graves disease.

Ten or more counts support this clonotype. The DNA of the CDR3 is TGTGCCAGCCAACTAGCGGGAGAACACGAGCAGTACTTC. Translated: CASQLAGEHEQYF. The V call is TRBV12-3 or TRBV12-4, the J call TRBJ2-7; 11 nucleotides line up with TRBD2. This CDR3 is built from 13 residues. Trimming cost V 8 bases and J 5 bases; bases outside gene matches: 5.

This clonotype was counted at least ten times. V is TRBV2 and J is TRBJ2-1, with TRBD1 matching 8 bases. CDR1 is SNHLY, CDR2 FYNNEI, per germline. V lost 6 bases to trimming and J lost 0 bases; unmatched junction nucleotides: 4. The CDR3 has 15 residues. This CDR3 reads CASSFDRGSYNEQFF. The CDR3 DNA follows: TGTGCCAGCAGCTTTGACAGGGGCTCCTACAATGAGCAGTTCTTC.

V usage is TRBV7-9 and J usage is TRBJ2-2; 10 positions agree with TRBD2. This CDR3 is 16 amino acids long. CDR1 SEHNR and CDR2 FQNEAQ come from the germline V gene (reference sequence). Trimming cost V 5 bases and J 5 bases; bases outside gene matches: 8. The CDR3 bases are TGTGCCAGCAGCCCAAGCGGGAGGGCCAGTACCGGGGAGCTGTTTTTT. Its protein is CASSPSGRASTGELFF.

This clonotype was found many times. The chain carries TRBV18 and TRBJ1-6; TRBD1 aligns across 8 bases. The ends lost 1 base at V and 7 bases at J; junction bases unmatched: 6. The CDR3 sequence is 16 residues long. Germline assignment: CDR1 KGHSH and CDR2 LQKENI. This chain's CDR3 is CASSPRAQGANSPLHF. The CDR3 DNA reads as TGTGCCAGCTCACCACGGGCCCAGGGGGCCAATTCACCCCTCCACTTT.

This clonotype occurred many times. The J gene is TRBJ1-1, the V gene TRBV30; no clear D gene. The germline CDR1 and CDR2 sequences are GTSNPN and SVGIG (reference sequence). Deletions cut 0 bases from V and 5 bases from J, with 16 bases between. This CDR3 has 15 residues. CDR3 bases: TGTGCCTGGAGTGTACGTCAGTTAGGGAGGACTGAAGCTTTCTTT. Its protein product is CAWSVRQLGRTEAFF.

This clonotype was seen many times. The rearrangement links TRBV11-3 to TRBJ1-6; D is unclear. This CDR3 has 13 amino acids. Between the trimmed V and J ends, which lost 2 bases and 8 bases, there was a span of 7 bases. The germline CDR1 and CDR2 sequences are SGHNT and YENEEA. The CDR3 reads CASSLMRDSPLHF. CDR3 nucleotide sequence: TGTGCCAGCAGCTTAATGCGGGATTCACCCCTCCACTTT.

The table lists this clonotype with a few counts. The chain uses TRBV6-1 and TRBJ2-7; D unclear. CDR3 length: 14 amino acids. The germline V gene encodes CDR1 MNHNS and CDR2 SASEGT. Trimming stripped 6 bases from V and 2 bases from J, with 14 bases between. CDR3 residues: CASSLEEGPYEQYF. The CDR3 region has the DNA TGTGCCAGCAGCCTCGAGGAAGGCCCCTACGAGCAGTACTTC.

The V gene is TRBV11-2, the J gene TRBJ1-1; D might be TRBD1 (6 bases). The CDR3 is 12 residues long. Germline loops: CDR1 SGHAT, CDR2 FQNNGV. V lost 5 bases and J 7 bases, leaving 11 bases between the germline ends. The CDR3 coding sequence is TGTGCCAGCAGCGTCCGGGGACATGAAGCTTTCTTT. Translating it yields CASSVRGHEAFF.

This clonotype occurred many times. The chain couples TRBV11-2 to TRBJ2-3, with 8 positions matching TRBD2. The CDR3 is made up of 16 amino acids. Germline CDR1 is SGHAT and CDR2 is FQNNGV. J was trimmed by 1 base and V by 5 bases; bases with no gene match: 8. The DNA of the CDR3 is TGTGCCAGCAGCACCACAACGCGGGGGGGCACAGATACGCAGTATTTT. As protein: CASSTTTRGGTDTQYF. Looking up the rest from reference TRBV11-2 and TRBJ2-3 gives the full variable domain: EAGVAQSPRYKIIEKRQSVAFWCNPISGHATLYWYQQILGQGPKLLIQFQNNGVVDDSQLPKDRFSAERLKGVDSTLKIQPAKLEDSAVYLCASSTTTRGGTDTQYFGPGTRLTVL.

The table lists this clonotype with many counts. The chain carries TRBV7-8 and TRBJ1-2; D might be TRBD1 (5 bases). The CDR3 has 14 residues. Germline V gene sequence: CDR1 SGHVS, CDR2 FQNEAQ. V was trimmed by 5 bases and J by 7 bases, leaving 17 bases between them. CDR3 sequence: CASSAEGLLLGYTF. The CDR3 region has the DNA TGTGCCAGCAGCGCGGAGGGGCTCCTTCTTGGCTACACCTTC.

At least ten counts were recorded for this clonotype. One junction end disagrees with the germline gene, perhaps due to a read error. V and J are TRBV5-1 and TRBJ2-7; TRBD1 agrees at 8 bases. Germline V gene sequence: CDR1 SGHRS, CDR2 YFSETQ. The CDR3 spans 13 residues. CDR3 nucleotide sequence: TGTGCCAGCAGCACCGGACAGGGCTACGAGCAGTACTTC. Protein: CASSTGQGYEQYF.

This clonotype has only a few counts. The chain links TRBV24-1 to TRBJ2-1, with 12 bases fitting TRBD2. V lost 5 bases and J lost 4; bases outside the gene matches: 14. CDR1 is KGHDR, CDR2 SFDVKD, per germline. The CDR3 is 19 residues long. The CDR3 DNA is TGTGCCACCAGTGGGGGGAACAGGGAGACTAGCGGGAGTTACAATGAGCAGTTCTTC. Residues: CATSGGNRETSGSYNEQFF.

This clonotype was found many times. This sequence joins TRBV24-1 and TRBJ2-7, with D perhaps given as TRBD1 or TRBD2 (5 bases each). CDR1 is KGHDR and CDR2 is SFDVKD in the germline V gene. Trimming left V 2 bases short and J 4 bases short, with 11 bases between. The CDR3 is made up of 14 amino acids. The CDR3 region has the DNA TGTGCCACCAGTGATTCGGGGCTTCTGTACGAGCAGTACTTC. Translation: CATSDSGLLYEQYF.

This clonotype has a count of ten or more. This chain connects TRBV2 to TRBJ1-2; TRBD1 might be the D (6 bases). Trimming removed 8 bases from V and 7 bases from J, with 20 bases in between. The CDR3 contains 14 residues. Per the germline V gene, CDR1 is SNHLY and CDR2 is FYNNEI. CDR3 sequence reads: CASALDRDLFGYTF. The DNA of the CDR3 is TGTGCCAGCGCCCTGGACAGAGACCTCTTTGGCTACACCTTC.

There are many counts of this clonotype. The chain uses TRBV12-3 or TRBV12-4 and TRBJ1-1, with a possible D match to TRBD1 (6 bases). The CDR3 runs to 15 residues. Trimming removed 7 bases from V and 0 bases from J, with 15 bases in between. The CDR3 nucleotides read TGTGCCAGCATCCCCGGGGGCAGTCTGAACACTGAAGCTTTCTTT. Residues: CASIPGGSLNTEAFF.